The source of this TCR beta chain is a study of graft-versus-host responses after intestinal transplantation. Overall study results and limits: Graft-donor T cell macrochimerism in patients accompanied high graft-versus-host to host-versus-graft clonal ratios in allografts.

Points on this clone: Antigen specificity is unknown.

The CDR3 loop spans 16 amino acids. Per the germline V gene, CDR1 is WNHNN and CDR2 is SYGVQD (reference sequence). V was pared by 6 bases and J by 4 bases, with 21 bases between. The table came from immunoSEQ multiplex PCR; TCRdb's copy has only in-frame clones and leaves some out. The top ten clones hold approximately 2.2% of a sample with some 9,300 clones, around 91% of them seen once. The receptor comes from a human patient who received an intestinal transplant, so some T cells may come from the graft donor. The rearrangement uses TRBV10-1 and TRBJ2-5; possible D gene TRBD1, 5 bases. The input for sequencing was PBMCs, taken just over 42 days after intestinal transplant. Here the CDR3 reads CASRRVSAGWGETQYF. The CDR3 region has the DNA TGCGCCAGCAGGCGAGTCTCGGCAGGGTGGGGAGAGACCCAGTACTTC.